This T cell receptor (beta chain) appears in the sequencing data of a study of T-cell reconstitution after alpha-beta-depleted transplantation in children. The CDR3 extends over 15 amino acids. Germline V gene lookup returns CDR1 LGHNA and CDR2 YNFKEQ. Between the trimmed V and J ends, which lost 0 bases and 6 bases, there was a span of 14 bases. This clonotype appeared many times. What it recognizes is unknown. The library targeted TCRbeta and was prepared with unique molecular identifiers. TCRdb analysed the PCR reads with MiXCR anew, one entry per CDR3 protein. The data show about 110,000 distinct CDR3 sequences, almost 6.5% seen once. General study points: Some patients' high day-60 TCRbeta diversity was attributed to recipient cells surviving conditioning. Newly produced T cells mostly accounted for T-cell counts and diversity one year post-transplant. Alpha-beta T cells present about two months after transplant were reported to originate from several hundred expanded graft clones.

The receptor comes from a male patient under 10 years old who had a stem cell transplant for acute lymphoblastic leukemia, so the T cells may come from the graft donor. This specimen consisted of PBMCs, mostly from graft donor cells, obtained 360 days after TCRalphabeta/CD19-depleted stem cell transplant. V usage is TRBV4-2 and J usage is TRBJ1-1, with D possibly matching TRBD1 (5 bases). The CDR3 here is CASSQDPSGFAEAFF. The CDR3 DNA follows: TGTGCCAGCAGCCAAGATCCCTCAGGGTTCGCTGAAGCTTTCTTT.